The 9 T cell receptor beta chains below were found in one sample sequenced in a study of T-cell memory formation after mild COVID-19. One entry per CDR3 protein results from TCRdb running MiXCR on the 5' RACE reads. The table shows about 470,000 distinct CDR3 sequences, with 20% to 25% occurring only once. Sequences were obtained from PBMCs or a T cell subset sorted from them (not recorded which). The receptors stem from an adult woman who had mild COVID-19 (a few samples of this study predate the infection). Cell type and time point are not known.

This clonotype showed up just a few times. The chain has TRBV4-3 and TRBJ2-5; 7 bases fit TRBD2. Germline trimming cut 1 base from V and 5 bases from J; bases unmatched to any gene: 10. The CDR3 has 16 amino acids. Germline CDR1 LGHNA, CDR2 YSLEER. The CDR3 DNA is TGCGCCAGCAGCCAAGCTAACAGCTTGGGGGGGGAGACCCAGTACTTC. Its translation: CASSQANSLGGETQYF.

This clonotype was detected ten times or more. The CDR3 nucleotides are TGTGCCAGCAGTTTCCAGGGGACGAACACTGAAGCTTTCTTT. Encoded protein: CASSFQGTNTEAFF. This chain links TRBV27 with TRBJ1-1; D perhaps matches TRBD1 (6 bases). The CDR3 is 14 residues long. In germline, CDR1 is MNHEY, CDR2 SMNVEV (reference sequence). V was clipped by 3 bases and J by 1 base, with 9 bases between them.

CDR3 sequence reads: CASSVGIMGKGQPQHF. In DNA form, the CDR3 reads TGTGCCAGCAGCGTAGGGATTATGGGGAAGGGTCAGCCCCAGCATTTT. The gene calls are TRBV9 and TRBJ1-5; D gene uncertain. This CDR3 spans 16 amino acids. Germline V gene data show CDR1 as SGDLS and CDR2 as YYNGEE. V lost 0 bases, J lost 6 bases, and 16 bases lay in between.

V gene TRBV12-3 or TRBV12-4 combines with J gene TRBJ1-6; a weak D match, TRBD1 (5 bases). This CDR3 is 15 amino acids long. Trimming cost V 3 bases and J 8 bases, with 14 bases left between them. The CDR3 DNA sequence: TGTGCCAGCAGTTTTAATCCGGGGGGATATTCACCCCTCCACTTT. Protein: CASSFNPGGYSPLHF.

This clonotype was recorded once. The CDR3 region is CATSTRVTAVNYGYTF. CDR3 in DNA: TGTGCCACCAGCACCCGAGTGACAGCCGTTAACTATGGCTACACCTTC. The rearrangement uses TRBV15 and TRBJ1-2, with a tentative D call TRBD1 (5 bases). Trimming took off 4 bases at V and 1 base at J, with 16 bases between the two ends. The CDR3 loop spans 16 amino acids. Germline V gene lookup returns CDR1 LNHNV and CDR2 YYDKDF (reference sequence).

The rearrangement links TRBV11-2 to TRBJ1-1, with D uncertain. The V end lost 0 bases, the J end lost 1 base, and 15 bases lay between the germline ends. This CDR3 is 17 amino acids long. Germline V gene sequence: CDR1 SGHAT, CDR2 FQNNGV. Here the CDR3 reads CASSLEGGLDENTEAFF. CDR3 sequence (DNA): TGTGCCAGCAGCTTAGAGGGAGGACTAGACGAGAACACTGAAGCTTTCTTT.

This clonotype came up a few times. The chain links TRBV12-3 or TRBV12-4 to TRBJ2-1; TRBD2 matches at 15 bases. The CDR3 is made up of 18 amino acids. V was clipped by 6 bases and J by 0 bases; unmatched bases: 6. In nucleotides, the CDR3 is TGTGCCAGCAGAAAGGGACTAGCGGGAGGCAGCTCCTACAATGAGCAGTTCTTC. This codes for CASRKGLAGGSSYNEQFF.

The chain carries TRBV14 and TRBJ1-2; D is perhaps TRBD1 (6 bases). CDR3 length: 13 amino acids. Trimming left V 1 base short and J 8 bases short, with 11 bases between. Germline CDR1 is SGHDN and CDR2 is FVKESK. CDR3 loop: CASSQAGGGGYTF. CDR3 in DNA: TGTGCCAGCAGCCAAGCCGGGGGCGGGGGCTACACCTTC.

The rearrangement joins TRBV12-3 or TRBV12-4 to TRBJ1-5; possibly TRBD1 for D (5 bases). CDR3 size: 13 residues. V gave up 6 bases and J gave up 5 bases, with 11 bases separating them. CDR3 amino acids: CASRPGTYQPQHF. For the CDR3, the DNA is TGTGCCAGCAGGCCAGGGACCTATCAGCCCCAGCATTTT.